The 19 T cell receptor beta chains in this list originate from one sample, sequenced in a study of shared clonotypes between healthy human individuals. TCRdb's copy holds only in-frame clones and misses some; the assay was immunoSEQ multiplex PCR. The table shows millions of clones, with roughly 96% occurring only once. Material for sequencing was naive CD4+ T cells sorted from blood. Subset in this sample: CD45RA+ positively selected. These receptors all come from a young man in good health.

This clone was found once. The DNA for the CDR3 is TGCGCCAGCAGCCAAGATGGCCCGACAGGGAGGATGGAGACCCAGTACTTC. This codes for CASSQDGPTGRMETQYF. The chain recombines TRBV4-1 with TRBJ2-5, with D perhaps TRBD1 (7 bases). Germline CDR1 reads MGHRA; CDR2 reads YSYEKL. The CDR3 sequence is 17 residues long. V gave up 0 bases and J gave up 5 bases, with 19 bases separating them.

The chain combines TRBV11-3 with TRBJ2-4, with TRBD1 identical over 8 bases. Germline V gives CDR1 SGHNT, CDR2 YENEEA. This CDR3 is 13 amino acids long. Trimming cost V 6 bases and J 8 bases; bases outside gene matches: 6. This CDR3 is CASSYRGSDIQYF. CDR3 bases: TGTGCCAGCAGTTACAGGGGGTCGGACATTCAGTACTTC. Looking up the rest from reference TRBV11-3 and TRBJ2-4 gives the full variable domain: EAGVVQSPRYKIIEKKQPVAFWCNPISGHNTLYWYLQNLGQGPELLIRYENEEAVDDSQLPKDRFSAERLKGVDSTLKIQPAELGDSAVYLCASSYRGSDIQYFGAGTRLSVL.

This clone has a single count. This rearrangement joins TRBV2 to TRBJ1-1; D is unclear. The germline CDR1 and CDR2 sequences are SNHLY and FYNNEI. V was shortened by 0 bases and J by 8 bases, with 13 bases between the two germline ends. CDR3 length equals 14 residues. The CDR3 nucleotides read TGTGCCAGCAGTGAAGCAGGATCGAGATCGGAAGCTTTCTTT. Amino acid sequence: CASSEAGSRSEAFF. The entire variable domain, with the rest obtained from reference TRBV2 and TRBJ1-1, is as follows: EPEVTQTPSHQVTQMGQEVILRCVPISNHLYFYWYRQILGQKVEFLVSFYNNEISEKSEIFDDQFSVERPDGSNFTLKIRSTKLEDSAMYFCASSEAGSRSEAFFGQGTRLTVV.

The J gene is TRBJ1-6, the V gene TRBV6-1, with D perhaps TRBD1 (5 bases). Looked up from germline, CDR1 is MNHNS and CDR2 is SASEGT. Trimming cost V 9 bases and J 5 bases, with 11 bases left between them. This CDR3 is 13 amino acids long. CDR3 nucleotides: TGTGCCAGTCGACAGAAAAATAATTCACCCCTCCACTTT. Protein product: CASRQKNNSPLHF.

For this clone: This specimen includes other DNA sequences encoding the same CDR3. CDR3 DNA sequence: TGTGCCAGCAGTTTATCCCAGGGTTCTGGAAACACCATATATTTT. Translated: CASSLSQGSGNTIYF. The rearrangement uses TRBV27 and TRBJ1-3; D perhaps matches TRBD1 (5 bases). Trimming removed 0 bases from V and 1 base from J, with 7 bases in between. Germline CDR1 and CDR2: MNHEY and SMNVEV (reference sequence). The CDR3 loop spans 15 amino acids.

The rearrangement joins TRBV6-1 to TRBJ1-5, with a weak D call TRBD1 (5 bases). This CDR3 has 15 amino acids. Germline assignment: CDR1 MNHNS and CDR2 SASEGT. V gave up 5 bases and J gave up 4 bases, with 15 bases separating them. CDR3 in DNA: TGTGCCAGCAGTCAGGGTAGTGTGGGGAATCAGCCCCAGCATTTT. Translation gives CASSQGSVGNQPQHF.

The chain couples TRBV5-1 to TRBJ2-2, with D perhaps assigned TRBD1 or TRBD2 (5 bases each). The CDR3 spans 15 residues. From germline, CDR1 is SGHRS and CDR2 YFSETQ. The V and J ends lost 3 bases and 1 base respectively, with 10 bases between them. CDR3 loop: CASSSGPMNTGELFF. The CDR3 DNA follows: TGCGCCAGCAGCTCGGGACCAATGAACACCGGGGAGCTGTTTTTT.

The CDR3 DNA is TGTGCCAGCAGTGACCCAGGGGTCAACTATGGCTACACCTTC. Translating gives CASSDPGVNYGYTF. The chain carries TRBV2 and TRBJ1-2; TRBD1 might be the D (6 bases). Germline V CDR1 and CDR2: SNHLY, FYNNEI. The V end lost 3 bases, the J end lost 2 bases, and 10 bases lay between the germline ends. CDR3 length equals 14 residues.

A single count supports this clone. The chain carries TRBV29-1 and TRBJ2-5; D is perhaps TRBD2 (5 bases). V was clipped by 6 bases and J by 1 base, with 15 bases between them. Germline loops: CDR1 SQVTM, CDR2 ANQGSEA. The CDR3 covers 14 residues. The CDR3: CSVVRTSSQETQYF. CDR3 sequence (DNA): TGCAGCGTCGTCCGAACTAGTTCCCAAGAGACCCAGTACTTC.

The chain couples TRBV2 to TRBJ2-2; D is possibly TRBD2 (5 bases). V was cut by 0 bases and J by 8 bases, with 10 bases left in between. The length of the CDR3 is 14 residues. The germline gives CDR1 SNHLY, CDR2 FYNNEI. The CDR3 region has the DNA TGTGCCAGCAGTGAAGCGGGAGTTGGGGGGGAGCTGTTTTTT. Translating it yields CASSEAGVGGELFF.

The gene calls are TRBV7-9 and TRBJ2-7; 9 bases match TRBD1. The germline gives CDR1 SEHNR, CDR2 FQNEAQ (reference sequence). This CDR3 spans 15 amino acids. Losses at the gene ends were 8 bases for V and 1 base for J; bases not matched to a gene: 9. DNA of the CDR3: TGTGCCAGCGACCTTTCCGGGACAGGGTCCTACGAGCAGTACTTC. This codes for CASDLSGTGSYEQYF.

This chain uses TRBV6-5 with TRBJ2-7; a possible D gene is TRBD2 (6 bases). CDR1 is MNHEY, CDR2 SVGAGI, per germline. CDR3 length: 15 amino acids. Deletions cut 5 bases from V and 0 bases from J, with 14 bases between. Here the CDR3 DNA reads TGTGCCAGCAGTCCCGGGACTCGAAGCTCCTACGAGCAGTACTTC. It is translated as CASSPGTRSSYEQYF.

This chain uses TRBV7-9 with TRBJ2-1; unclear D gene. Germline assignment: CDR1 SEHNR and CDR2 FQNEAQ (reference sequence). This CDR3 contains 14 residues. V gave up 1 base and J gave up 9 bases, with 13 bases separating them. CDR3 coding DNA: TGTGCCAGCAGCTTAGACATCCTAGTGGGTGAGCAGTTCTTC. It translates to CASSLDILVGEQFF. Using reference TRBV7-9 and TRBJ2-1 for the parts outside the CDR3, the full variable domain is DTGVSQNPRHKITKRGQNVTFRCDPISEHNRLYWYRQTLGQGPEFLTYFQNEAQLEKSRLLSDRFSAERPKGSFSTLEIQRTEQGDSAMYLCASSLDILVGEQFFGPGTRLTVL.

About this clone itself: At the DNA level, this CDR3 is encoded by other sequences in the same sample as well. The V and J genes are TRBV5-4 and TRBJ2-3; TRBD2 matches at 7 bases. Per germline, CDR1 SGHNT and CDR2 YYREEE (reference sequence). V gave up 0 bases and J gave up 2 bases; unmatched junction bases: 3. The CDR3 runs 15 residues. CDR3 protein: CASSLASGDTDTQYF. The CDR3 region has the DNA TGTGCCAGCAGCTTGGCTAGCGGAGACACAGATACGCAGTATTTT.

CDR3 DNA sequence: TGTGCCAGCAGTGGGCGACTAGCGGTCTACAATGAGCAGTTCTTC. Protein sequence: CASSGRLAVYNEQFF. The rearrangement links TRBV6-1 to TRBJ2-1; TRBD2 agrees at 9 bases. Germline V gives CDR1 MNHNS, CDR2 SASEGT. The CDR3 loop spans 15 amino acids. With V trimmed by 4 bases and J by 3 bases, 4 bases remained unmatched.

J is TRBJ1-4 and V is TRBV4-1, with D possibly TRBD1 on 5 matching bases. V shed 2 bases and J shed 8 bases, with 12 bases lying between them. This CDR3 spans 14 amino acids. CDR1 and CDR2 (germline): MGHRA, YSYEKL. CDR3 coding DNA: TGCGCCAGCAGCCAACGACTTGGGGGGGAAAAACTGTTTTTT. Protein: CASSQRLGGEKLFF.

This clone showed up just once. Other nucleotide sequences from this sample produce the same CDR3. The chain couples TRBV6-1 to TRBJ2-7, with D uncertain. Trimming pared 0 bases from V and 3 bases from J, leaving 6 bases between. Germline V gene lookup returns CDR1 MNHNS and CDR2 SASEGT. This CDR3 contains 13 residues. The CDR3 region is CASSEAGSYEQYF. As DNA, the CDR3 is TGTGCCAGCAGTGAAGCGGGCAGCTACGAGCAGTACTTC.

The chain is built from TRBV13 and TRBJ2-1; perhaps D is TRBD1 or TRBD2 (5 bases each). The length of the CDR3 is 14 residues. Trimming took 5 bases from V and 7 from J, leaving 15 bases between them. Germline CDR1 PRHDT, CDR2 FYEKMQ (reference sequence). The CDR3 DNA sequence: TGTGCCAGCAGCCCCTTGGGGGTGGAAAATGAGCAGTTCTTC. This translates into CASSPLGVENEQFF.

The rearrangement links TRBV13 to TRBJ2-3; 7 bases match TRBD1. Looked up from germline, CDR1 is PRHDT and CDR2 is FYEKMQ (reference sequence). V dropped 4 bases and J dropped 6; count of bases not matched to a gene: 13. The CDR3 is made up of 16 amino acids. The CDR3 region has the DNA TGTGCCAGCAGCTATCGACAGGGAGTTTCCTCTGATACGCAGTATTTT. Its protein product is CASSYRQGVSSDTQYF.